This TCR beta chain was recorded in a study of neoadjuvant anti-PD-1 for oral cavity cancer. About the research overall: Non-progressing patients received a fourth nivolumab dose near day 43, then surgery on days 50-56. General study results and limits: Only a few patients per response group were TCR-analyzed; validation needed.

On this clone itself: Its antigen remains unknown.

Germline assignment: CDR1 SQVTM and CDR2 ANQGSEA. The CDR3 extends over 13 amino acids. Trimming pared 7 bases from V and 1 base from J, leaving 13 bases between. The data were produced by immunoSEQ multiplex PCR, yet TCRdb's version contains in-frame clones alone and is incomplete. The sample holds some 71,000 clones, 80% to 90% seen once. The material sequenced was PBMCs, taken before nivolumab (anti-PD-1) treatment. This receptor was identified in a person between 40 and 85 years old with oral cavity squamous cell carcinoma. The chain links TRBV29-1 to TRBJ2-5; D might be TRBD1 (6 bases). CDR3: CSASQGIQETQYF. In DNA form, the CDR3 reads TGCAGCGCTTCACAGGGAATCCAAGAGACCCAGTACTTC. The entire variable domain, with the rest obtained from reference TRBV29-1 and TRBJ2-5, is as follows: SAVISQKPSRDICQRGTSLTIQCQVDSQVTMMFWYRQQPGQSLTLIATANQGSEATYESGFVIDKFPISRPNLTFSTLTVSNMSPEDSSIYLCSASQGIQETQYFGPGTRLLVL.